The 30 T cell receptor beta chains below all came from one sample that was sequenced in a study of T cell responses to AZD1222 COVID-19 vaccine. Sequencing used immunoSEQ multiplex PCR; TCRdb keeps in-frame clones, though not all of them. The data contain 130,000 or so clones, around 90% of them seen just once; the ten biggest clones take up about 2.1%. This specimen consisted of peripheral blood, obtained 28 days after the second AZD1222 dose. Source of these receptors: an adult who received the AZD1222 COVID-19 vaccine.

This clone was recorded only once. CDR3 loop: CASSHSYGYTF. DNA for the CDR3: TGTGCCAGCAGTCACAGCTATGGCTACACCTTC. The chain uses TRBV6-5 and TRBJ1-2; D call uncertain. The germline V gene has CDR1 MNHEY and CDR2 SVGAGI. The ends were cut back, 5 bases at V and 4 bases at J, with 5 bases in the middle. The CDR3 runs 11 residues.

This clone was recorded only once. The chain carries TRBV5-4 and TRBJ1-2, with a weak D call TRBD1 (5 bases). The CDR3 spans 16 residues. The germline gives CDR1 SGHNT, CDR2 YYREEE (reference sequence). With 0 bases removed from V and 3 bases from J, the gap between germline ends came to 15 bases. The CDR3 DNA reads TGTGCCAGCAGCTTGGTCCCAGGGAGGGTCGACTATGGCTACACCTTC. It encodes CASSLVPGRVDYGYTF.

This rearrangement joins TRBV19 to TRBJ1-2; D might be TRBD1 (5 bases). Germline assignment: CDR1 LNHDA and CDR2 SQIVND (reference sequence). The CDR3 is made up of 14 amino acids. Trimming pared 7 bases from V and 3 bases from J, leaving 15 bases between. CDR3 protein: CASTLGGMDYGYTF. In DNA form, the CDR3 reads TGTGCCAGTACCTTGGGGGGTATGGACTATGGCTACACCTTC.

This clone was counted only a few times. In DNA form, the CDR3 reads TGTGCCAGCAGCTTGCTGGGGTACGAGCAGTACTTC. It translates to CASSLLGYEQYF. The V and J genes are TRBV5-5 and TRBJ2-7; no clear D gene. CDR1 is SGHKS, CDR2 YYEKEE, per germline (reference sequence). Trimming removed 1 base at V and 4 bases at J, with 6 bases between. The CDR3 covers 12 residues.

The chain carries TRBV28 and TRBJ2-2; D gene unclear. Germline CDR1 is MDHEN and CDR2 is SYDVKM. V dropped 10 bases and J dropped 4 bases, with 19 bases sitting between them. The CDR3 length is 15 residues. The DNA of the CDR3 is TGTGCCACCCGAACGAGTTGGCAGAGCACCGGGGAGCTGTTTTTT. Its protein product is CATRTSWQSTGELFF.

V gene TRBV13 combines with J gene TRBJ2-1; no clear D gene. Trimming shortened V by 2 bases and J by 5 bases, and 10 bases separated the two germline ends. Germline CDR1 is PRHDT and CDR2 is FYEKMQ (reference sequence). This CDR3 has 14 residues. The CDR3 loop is CASSLTLTNNEQFF. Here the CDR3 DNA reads TGTGCCAGCAGCTTAACCCTAACCAACAATGAGCAGTTCTTC.

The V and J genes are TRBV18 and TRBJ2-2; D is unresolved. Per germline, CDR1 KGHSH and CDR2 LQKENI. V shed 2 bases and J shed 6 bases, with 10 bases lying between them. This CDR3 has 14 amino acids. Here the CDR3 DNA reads TGTGCCAGCTCACCAAGCTTCTCGGCCGGGGAGCTGTTTTTT. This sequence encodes CASSPSFSAGELFF.

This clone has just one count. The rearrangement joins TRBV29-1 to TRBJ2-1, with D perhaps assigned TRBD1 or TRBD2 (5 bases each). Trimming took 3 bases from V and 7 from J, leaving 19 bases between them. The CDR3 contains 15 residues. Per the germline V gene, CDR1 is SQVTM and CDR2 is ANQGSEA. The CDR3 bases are TGCAGCGTTGATTCGGGACGGCGAGTTTTAAATGAGCAGTTCTTC. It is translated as CSVDSGRRVLNEQFF.

The CDR3 sequence: CSVRYTAATNEKLFF. Written as DNA, the CDR3 is TGCAGCGTTCGCTACACAGCAGCAACTAATGAAAAACTGTTTTTT. The chain couples TRBV29-1 to TRBJ1-4; D is uncertain. This CDR3 contains 15 residues. V lost 5 bases to trimming and J lost 0 bases, with 13 bases between them. Germline CDR1 and CDR2: SQVTM and ANQGSEA.

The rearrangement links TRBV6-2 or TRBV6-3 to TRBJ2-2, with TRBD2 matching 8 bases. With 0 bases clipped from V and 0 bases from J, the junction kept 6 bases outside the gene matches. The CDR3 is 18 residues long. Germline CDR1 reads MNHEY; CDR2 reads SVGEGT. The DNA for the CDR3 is TGTGCCAGCAGTTACTCGCCCGGGGGGGGGTCGAACACCGGGGAGCTGTTTTTT. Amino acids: CASSYSPGGGSNTGELFF.

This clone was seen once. In nucleotides, the CDR3 is TGTGCCAGCCGCCCAGCGGGAACCTACGAGCAGTACGTC. This sequence encodes CASRPAGTYEQYV. The rearrangement uses TRBV7-8 and TRBJ2-7; 7 bases line up with TRBD2. The V gene's germline CDR1 is SGHVS and CDR2 FQNEAQ. This CDR3 spans 13 amino acids. The V gene end was trimmed by 8 bases and the J gene end by 2 bases; junction bases not matched to a gene: 6.

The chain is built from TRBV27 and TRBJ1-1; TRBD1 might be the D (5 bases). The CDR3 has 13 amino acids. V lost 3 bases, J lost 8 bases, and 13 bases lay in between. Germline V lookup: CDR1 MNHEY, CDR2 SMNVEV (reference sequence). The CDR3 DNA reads TGTGCCAGCAGTTTCGGGAGGGGCTACGAAGCTTTCTTT. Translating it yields CASSFGRGYEAFF.

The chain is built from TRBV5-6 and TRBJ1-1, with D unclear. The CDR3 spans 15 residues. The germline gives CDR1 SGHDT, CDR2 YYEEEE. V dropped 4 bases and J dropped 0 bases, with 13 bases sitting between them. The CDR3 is CASSPQSGVNTEAFF. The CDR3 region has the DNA TGTGCCAGCAGCCCACAGAGTGGTGTGAACACTGAAGCTTTCTTT.

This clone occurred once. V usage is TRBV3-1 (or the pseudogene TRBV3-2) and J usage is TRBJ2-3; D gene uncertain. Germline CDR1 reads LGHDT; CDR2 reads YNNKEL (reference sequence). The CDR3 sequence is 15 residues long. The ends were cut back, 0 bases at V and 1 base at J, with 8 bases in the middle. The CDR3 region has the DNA TGTGCCAGCAGCCAAGAGGGCCTGGGCACAGATACGCAGTATTTT. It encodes CASSQEGLGTDTQYF.

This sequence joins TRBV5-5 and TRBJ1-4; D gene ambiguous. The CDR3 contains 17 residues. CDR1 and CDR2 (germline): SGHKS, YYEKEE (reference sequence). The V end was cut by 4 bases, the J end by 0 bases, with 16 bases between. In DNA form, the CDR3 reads TGTGCCAGCAGCCCTGGAAGGGTCCCCTCAACTAATGAAAAACTGTTTTTT. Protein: CASSPGRVPSTNEKLFF.

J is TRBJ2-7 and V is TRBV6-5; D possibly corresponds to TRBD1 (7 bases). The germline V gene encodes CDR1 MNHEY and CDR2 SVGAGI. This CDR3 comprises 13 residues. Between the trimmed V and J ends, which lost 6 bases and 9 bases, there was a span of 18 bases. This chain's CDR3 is CASSGPGGRRQYV. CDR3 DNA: TGTGCCAGCAGCGGACCAGGGGGGCGAAGGCAGTACGTC.

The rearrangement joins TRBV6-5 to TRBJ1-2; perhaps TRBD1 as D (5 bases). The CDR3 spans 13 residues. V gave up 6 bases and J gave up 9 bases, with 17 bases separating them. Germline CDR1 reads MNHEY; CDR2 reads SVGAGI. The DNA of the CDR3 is TGTGCCAGCAGCTCCGGGACCCCGGCGCGCTACACCTTC. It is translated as CASSSGTPARYTF.

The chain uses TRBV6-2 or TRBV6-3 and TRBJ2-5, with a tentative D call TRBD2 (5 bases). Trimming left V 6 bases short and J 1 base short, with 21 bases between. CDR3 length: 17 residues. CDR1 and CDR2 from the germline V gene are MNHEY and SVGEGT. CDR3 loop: CASSRSVRGKGQETQYF. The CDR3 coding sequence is TGTGCCAGCAGCCGGTCGGTCCGAGGGAAGGGCCAAGAGACCCAGTACTTC.

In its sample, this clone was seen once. CDR3 sequence: CASSQPVQGSRYGYTF. In DNA, the CDR3 is TGCGCCAGCAGCCAACCGGTACAGGGTTCTCGGTATGGCTACACCTTC. The chain couples TRBV4-1 to TRBJ1-2, with TRBD1 as a possible D gene (6 bases). Trimming stripped 2 bases from V and 5 bases from J, with 18 bases between. The CDR3 runs to 16 residues. CDR1 is MGHRA and CDR2 is YSYEKL in the germline V gene.

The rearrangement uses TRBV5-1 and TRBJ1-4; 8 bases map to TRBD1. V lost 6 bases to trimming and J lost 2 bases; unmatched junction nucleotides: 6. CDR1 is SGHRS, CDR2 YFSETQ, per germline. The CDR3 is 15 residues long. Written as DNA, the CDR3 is TGCGCCAGCATGCCAGGGGGCATGACTAATGAAAAACTGTTTTTT. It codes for CASMPGGMTNEKLFF. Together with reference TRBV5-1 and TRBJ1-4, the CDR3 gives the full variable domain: KAGVTQTPRYLIKTRGQQVTLSCSPISGHRSVSWYQQTPGQGLQFLFEYFSETQRNKGNFPGRFSGRQFSNSRSEMNVSTLELGDSALYLCASMPGGMTNEKLFFGSGTQLSVL.

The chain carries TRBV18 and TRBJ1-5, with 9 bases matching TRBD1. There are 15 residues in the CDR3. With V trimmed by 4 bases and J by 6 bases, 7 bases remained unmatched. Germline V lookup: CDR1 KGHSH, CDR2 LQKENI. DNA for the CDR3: TGTGCCAGCTCACAAGGGCGGACAGGGGTTCAGCCCCAGCATTTT. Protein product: CASSQGRTGVQPQHF.

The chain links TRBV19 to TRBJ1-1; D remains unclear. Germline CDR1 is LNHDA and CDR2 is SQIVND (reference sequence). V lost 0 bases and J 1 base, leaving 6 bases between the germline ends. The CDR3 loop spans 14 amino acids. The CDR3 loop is CASSIDRWNTEAFF. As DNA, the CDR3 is TGTGCCAGTAGTATAGATCGTTGGAACACTGAAGCTTTCTTT.

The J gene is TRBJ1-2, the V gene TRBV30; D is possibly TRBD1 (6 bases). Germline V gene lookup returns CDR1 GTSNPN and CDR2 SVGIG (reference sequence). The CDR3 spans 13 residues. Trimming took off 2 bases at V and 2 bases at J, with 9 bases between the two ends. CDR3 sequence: CAWSTGPNYGYTF. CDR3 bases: TGTGCCTGGAGTACAGGGCCAAACTATGGCTACACCTTC.

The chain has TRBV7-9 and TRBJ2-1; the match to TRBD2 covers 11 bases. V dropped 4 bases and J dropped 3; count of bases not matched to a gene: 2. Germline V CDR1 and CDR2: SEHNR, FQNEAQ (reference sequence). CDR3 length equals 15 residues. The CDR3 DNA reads TGTGCCAGCAGCTCTGGGACTAGCGGCTACAATGAGCAGTTCTTC. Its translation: CASSSGTSGYNEQFF.

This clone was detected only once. DNA for the CDR3: TGTGCCAGCGCCGGGACTCCTTTGGAGACCCAGTACTTC. Amino acids: CASAGTPLETQYF. This chain links TRBV19 with TRBJ2-5, with D perhaps TRBD2 (6 bases). CDR3 length equals 13 residues. The V end was cut by 9 bases, the J end by 5 bases, with 16 bases between. Germline V CDR1 and CDR2: LNHDA, SQIVND (reference sequence).

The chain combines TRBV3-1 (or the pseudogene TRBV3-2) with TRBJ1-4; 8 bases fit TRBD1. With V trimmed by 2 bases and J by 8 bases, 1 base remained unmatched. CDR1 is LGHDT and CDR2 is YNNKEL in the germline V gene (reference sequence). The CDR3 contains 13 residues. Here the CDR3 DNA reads TGTGCCAGCAGCCAACGACAGGGGGAAAAACTGTTTTTT. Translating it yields CASSQRQGEKLFF.

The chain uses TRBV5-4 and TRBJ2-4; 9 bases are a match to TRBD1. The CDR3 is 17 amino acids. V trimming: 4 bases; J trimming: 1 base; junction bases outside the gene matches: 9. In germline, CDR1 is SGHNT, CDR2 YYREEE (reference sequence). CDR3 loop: CASSRRTGELAKNIQYF. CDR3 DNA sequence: TGTGCCAGCAGCCGCCGGACAGGGGAACTGGCCAAAAACATTCAGTACTTC.

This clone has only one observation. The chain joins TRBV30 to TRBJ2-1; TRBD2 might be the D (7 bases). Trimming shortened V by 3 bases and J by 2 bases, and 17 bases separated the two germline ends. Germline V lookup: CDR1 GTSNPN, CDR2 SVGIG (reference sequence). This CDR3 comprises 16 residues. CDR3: CAWSHGGGGPYNEQFF. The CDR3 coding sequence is TGTGCCTGGAGCCATGGGGGGGGCGGACCCTACAATGAGCAGTTCTTC.

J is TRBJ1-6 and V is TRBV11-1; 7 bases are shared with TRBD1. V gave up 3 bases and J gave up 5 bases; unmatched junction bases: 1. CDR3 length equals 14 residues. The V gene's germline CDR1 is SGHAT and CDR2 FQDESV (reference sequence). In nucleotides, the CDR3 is TGTGCCAGCAGCTTCGACAGGGATAATTCACCCCTCCACTTT. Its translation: CASSFDRDNSPLHF.

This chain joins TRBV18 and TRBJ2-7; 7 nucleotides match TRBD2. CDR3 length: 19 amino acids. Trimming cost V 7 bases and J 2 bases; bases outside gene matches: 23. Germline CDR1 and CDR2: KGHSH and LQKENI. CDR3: CASFTVKDPSGRAPYEQYV. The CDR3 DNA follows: TGTGCCAGCTTTACCGTCAAGGATCCGAGTGGGAGGGCCCCCTACGAGCAGTACGTC.